The rows below give T cell receptor beta chains drawn from one sample of a study of cytomegalovirus exposure and HLA in healthy donors. Using immunoSEQ multiplex PCR, the repertoire was profiled, and TCRdb retains in-frame clones only, with some absent. The sample holds just over 50,000 clones. The sequenced material came from PBMCs. Every receptor here comes from a woman aged 60-75 years in good health and CMV-seropositive. Both conserved end residues are part of each CDR3.

CDR3 protein: CASSLGADQETQYF
J gene: TRBJ2-5
V gene: TRBV11-3
CDR3 length: 14

CDR3 protein: CATKTGGLGGELFF
J gene: TRBJ2-2
V gene: TRBV6-5
CDR3 length: 14

CDR3 protein: CSVEASTGGQEAFF
J gene: TRBJ1-1
V gene: TRBV29-1
CDR3 length: 14

CDR3 protein: CASSLGTGNTEAFF
J gene: TRBJ1-1
V gene: TRBV7-6
CDR3 length: 14

CDR3 protein: CASSRGQGGYNEQFF
J gene: TRBJ2-1
V gene: TRBV6-5
CDR3 length: 15

CDR3 protein: CASRPGGAVYGYTF
J gene: TRBJ1-2
V gene: TRBV27
CDR3 length: 14

CDR3 protein: CARADFIQGWGNTEAFF
J gene: TRBJ1-1
V gene: TRBV19
CDR3 length: 17

CDR3 protein: CASSLLRGGSNQPQHF
J gene: TRBJ1-5
V gene: TRBV28
CDR3 length: 16

CDR3 protein: CASSLGQVYNEQFF
J gene: TRBJ2-1
V gene: TRBV7-6
CDR3 length: 14

CDR3 protein: CASSPPGLAGGTGELFF
J gene: TRBJ2-2
V gene: TRBV18
CDR3 length: 17

CDR3 protein: CSAWTGYEQYF
J gene: TRBJ2-7
V gene: TRBV20-1
CDR3 length: 11

CDR3 protein: CASSMPGTGVQPQHF
J gene: TRBJ1-5
V gene: TRBV10-2
CDR3 length: 15

CDR3 protein: CASSYGQGVAYGYTF
J gene: TRBJ1-2
V gene: TRBV5-1
CDR3 length: 15

CDR3 protein: CASSPSGAPGSSYEQYF
J gene: TRBJ2-7
V gene: TRBV18
CDR3 length: 17